This is a list of T cell receptor beta chains from one sample in a study of T cell responses to AZD1222 COVID-19 vaccine. The table came from immunoSEQ multiplex PCR; TCRdb's copy has only in-frame clones and leaves some out. The sample lists over 55,000 clones, around 84% seen once, with 7.3% in the top ten. This sample comprised peripheral blood, obtained on day 0 of AZD1222 vaccination. The source is an adult in good health. Both conserved end residues are part of each CDR3. A D gene is named only where the DNA matches it firmly. Rows may omit the clone size; those that give it use once, few, many or a size class.

j_gene: TRBJ1-1
v_gene: TRBV6-5
abundance: -
d_gene: -
CDR3nt: TGTGCCAGCACCGCTAAGGGGTGGACTGAAGCTTTCTTT
CDR3aa: CASTAKGWTEAFF

j_gene: TRBJ1-5
v_gene: TRBV28
abundance: -
d_gene: TRBD1
CDR3nt: TGTGCCAGCAGTTCCCCACAGGGGTCTGCCCAGCCCCAGCATTTT
CDR3aa: CASSSPQGSAQPQHF

j_gene: TRBJ2-5
v_gene: TRBV5-1
abundance: -
d_gene: TRBD1
CDR3nt: TGCGCCAGCAGAACGACCTACAGGGGGCGCGATCAAGAGACCCAGTACTTC
CDR3aa: CASRTTYRGRDQETQYF

j_gene: TRBJ1-1
v_gene: TRBV2
abundance: -
d_gene: TRBD1
CDR3nt: TGTGCCAGCAGTTGGGGGACAGGGCCACTTACGATGAACACTGAAGCTTTCTTT
CDR3aa: CASSWGTGPLTMNTEAFF

j_gene: TRBJ1-3
v_gene: TRBV2
abundance: once
d_gene: -
CDR3nt: TGTGCCAGCAGTGGGGGGGAGCCCGTCTCTGGAAACACCATATATTTT
CDR3aa: CASSGGEPVSGNTIYF

j_gene: TRBJ1-1
v_gene: TRBV4-1
abundance: -
d_gene: -
CDR3nt: TGCGCCAGCAGCCAAGTCACGGGGTCACCGACGGCTTTCTTT
CDR3aa: CASSQVTGSPTAFF

j_gene: TRBJ1-3
v_gene: TRBV15
abundance: few
d_gene: -
CDR3nt: TGTGCCACCAGCAGGGACTGGAGCTCTGGAAACACCATATATTTT
CDR3aa: CATSRDWSSGNTIYF

j_gene: TRBJ2-5
v_gene: TRBV18
abundance: -
d_gene: TRBD1
CDR3nt: TGTGCCAGCTCACCAAAACGGGCAGGGGGCTACCAAGAGACCCAGTACTTC
CDR3aa: CASSPKRAGGYQETQYF

j_gene: TRBJ2-2
v_gene: TRBV29-1
abundance: -
d_gene: -
CDR3nt: TGCAGCGTTGCCGGTGGGGGGACCACCGGGGAGCTGTTTTTT
CDR3aa: CSVAGGGTTGELFF

j_gene: TRBJ2-2
v_gene: TRBV30
abundance: -
d_gene: -
CDR3nt: TGTGCCTGGAGGGCAGGGAACACCGGGGAGCTGTTTTTT
CDR3aa: CAWRAGNTGELFF

j_gene: TRBJ1-4
v_gene: TRBV4-3
abundance: -
d_gene: -
CDR3nt: TGCGCCAGCAGCCCCTTCGCCTCAACTAATGAAAAACTGTTTTTT
CDR3aa: CASSPFASTNEKLFF

j_gene: TRBJ2-5
v_gene: TRBV20-1
abundance: -
d_gene: -
CDR3nt: TGCAGTGCTAGTCGGGGGATAGAGACCCAGTACTTC
CDR3aa: CSASRGIETQYF

j_gene: TRBJ1-5
v_gene: TRBV28
abundance: -
d_gene: -
CDR3nt: TGTGCCAGCAGTCCCAGGGTCTTCAGCAATCAGCCCCAGCATTTT
CDR3aa: CASSPRVFSNQPQHF

j_gene: TRBJ1-1
v_gene: TRBV5-1
abundance: -
d_gene: -
CDR3nt: TGCGCCAGCAGCAAGGACCCGGGGCTGAACACTGAAGCTTTCTTT
CDR3aa: CASSKDPGLNTEAFF

j_gene: TRBJ2-1
v_gene: TRBV12-3/TRBV12-4
abundance: -
d_gene: -
CDR3nt: TGTGCCAGCAGGCTTATATACAATGAGCAGTTCTTC
CDR3aa: CASRLIYNEQFF

j_gene: TRBJ2-7
v_gene: TRBV19
abundance: -
d_gene: -
CDR3nt: TGTGCCAGTAGTTCCAGGGAAGGTGACTACGAGCAGTACTTC
CDR3aa: CASSSREGDYEQYF

j_gene: TRBJ1-1
v_gene: TRBV3-1/TRBV3-2
abundance: -
d_gene: -
CDR3nt: TGTGCCAGCAGCCAAGACAGGGGGAACACTGAAGCTTTCTTT
CDR3aa: CASSQDRGNTEAFF

j_gene: TRBJ1-1
v_gene: TRBV4-2
abundance: -
d_gene: -
CDR3nt: TGTGCCAGCAGCCAAGAGATGAACACTGAAGCTTTCTTT
CDR3aa: CASSQEMNTEAFF

j_gene: TRBJ1-2
v_gene: TRBV7-8
abundance: -
d_gene: TRBD1
CDR3nt: TGTGCCAGCAGCCCGGACAGGAACTATGGCTACACCTTC
CDR3aa: CASSPDRNYGYTF

j_gene: TRBJ1-1
v_gene: TRBV28
abundance: -
d_gene: -
CDR3nt: TGTGCCAGCAGTTTTCCCCAGGGCGGTTGGGCTTTCTTT
CDR3aa: CASSFPQGGWAFF

j_gene: TRBJ1-1
v_gene: TRBV30
abundance: -
d_gene: -
CDR3nt: TGTGCCTGGAGTACGCCTCAGGGGAAGCCTGAAGCTTTCTTT
CDR3aa: CAWSTPQGKPEAFF

j_gene: TRBJ2-7
v_gene: TRBV3-1/TRBV3-2
abundance: -
d_gene: -
CDR3nt: TGTGCCAGCAGCTCGACAGGCAATAAACCCTACGAGCAGTACTTC
CDR3aa: CASSSTGNKPYEQYF

j_gene: TRBJ1-1
v_gene: TRBV5-1
abundance: -
d_gene: -
CDR3nt: TGCGCCAGCAGCCCCCAAGGCGGAGGGGATGGAGACACTGAAGCTTTCTTT
CDR3aa: CASSPQGGGDGDTEAFF

j_gene: TRBJ1-5
v_gene: TRBV6-2/TRBV6-3
abundance: few
d_gene: TRBD1
CDR3nt: TGTGCCAGCAGCGAGACAGGGGGCAATCAGCCCCAGCATTTT
CDR3aa: CASSETGGNQPQHF

j_gene: TRBJ2-5
v_gene: TRBV5-1
abundance: -
d_gene: -
CDR3nt: TGCGCCAGCAGCTTGACAGTCCAAGAGACCCAGTACTTC
CDR3aa: CASSLTVQETQYF

j_gene: TRBJ2-7
v_gene: TRBV5-4
abundance: -
d_gene: -
CDR3nt: TGTGCCAGCAGCACCTCAGGCTACGAGCAGTACTTC
CDR3aa: CASSTSGYEQYF

j_gene: TRBJ1-1
v_gene: TRBV5-1
abundance: -
d_gene: TRBD1
CDR3nt: TGCGCCAGCAGCTGGAATCCGGGACAGGGAGGGTACACTGAAGCTTTCTTT
CDR3aa: CASSWNPGQGGYTEAFF

j_gene: TRBJ2-3
v_gene: TRBV10-3
abundance: -
d_gene: TRBD1
CDR3nt: TGTGCCGTGACAGGGAATTTAGATACGCAGTATTTT
CDR3aa: CAVTGNLDTQYF

j_gene: TRBJ2-3
v_gene: TRBV5-1
abundance: -
d_gene: -
CDR3nt: TGCGCCAGCAGCTTGGCAGATACGCAGTATTTT
CDR3aa: CASSLADTQYF

j_gene: TRBJ1-3
v_gene: TRBV10-3
abundance: -
d_gene: -
CDR3nt: TGTGCCATCAGACCCGACAGCTCTGGAAACACCATATATTTT
CDR3aa: CAIRPDSSGNTIYF

j_gene: TRBJ2-3
v_gene: TRBV15
abundance: -
d_gene: -
CDR3nt: TGTGCCACCAGCAGACCAGAGGAAATCGGGGATACGCAGTATTTT
CDR3aa: CATSRPEEIGDTQYF

j_gene: TRBJ2-2
v_gene: TRBV10-1
abundance: once
d_gene: -
CDR3nt: TGCGCCAGCATGTGGGCTATGACTATGAACACCGGGGAGCTGTTTTTT
CDR3aa: CASMWAMTMNTGELFF

j_gene: TRBJ1-2
v_gene: TRBV19
abundance: -
d_gene: -
CDR3nt: TGTGCCAGTAGTACGAGAGGGGGGGCCGTTGGCTACACCTTC
CDR3aa: CASSTRGGAVGYTF

j_gene: TRBJ2-7
v_gene: TRBV19
abundance: -
d_gene: -
CDR3nt: TGTGCCAGTAGTATGGAGCAGGCATACGAGCAGTACTTC
CDR3aa: CASSMEQAYEQYF

j_gene: TRBJ1-3
v_gene: TRBV6-5
abundance: -
d_gene: -
CDR3nt: TGTGCCAGCGCCGGGACGTTTGGAAACACCATATATTTT
CDR3aa: CASAGTFGNTIYF

j_gene: TRBJ1-3
v_gene: TRBV25-1
abundance: -
d_gene: -
CDR3nt: TGTGCCAGCAGTGATGCGGGGGCTGGAAACACCATATATTTT
CDR3aa: CASSDAGAGNTIYF

j_gene: TRBJ1-5
v_gene: TRBV6-5
abundance: -
d_gene: -
CDR3nt: TGTGCCACTACTTTCGTTCCGGGAAACAATCAGCCCCAGCATTTT
CDR3aa: CATTFVPGNNQPQHF

j_gene: TRBJ2-7
v_gene: TRBV28
abundance: -
d_gene: TRBD1
CDR3nt: TGTGCCAGCAGTTCGACAGGGAGCTCCTACGAGCAGTACTTC
CDR3aa: CASSSTGSSYEQYF

j_gene: TRBJ1-3
v_gene: TRBV28
abundance: -
d_gene: -
CDR3nt: TGTGCCAGCAGACGTTACACCTTCCAGGGGCCCCTCTCTGGAAACACCATATATTTT
CDR3aa: CASRRYTFQGPLSGNTIYF

j_gene: TRBJ1-1
v_gene: TRBV7-9
abundance: -
d_gene: TRBD1
CDR3nt: TGTGCCAGCAGCTTAAGCACAGGGGGTAGGGGCACTGAAGCTTTCTTT
CDR3aa: CASSLSTGGRGTEAFF

j_gene: TRBJ2-7
v_gene: TRBV27
abundance: -
d_gene: TRBD2
CDR3nt: TGTGCCAGCAGTTTATCGTCGGGGGGGGCCTACGAGCAGTACTTC
CDR3aa: CASSLSSGGAYEQYF

j_gene: TRBJ2-7
v_gene: TRBV9
abundance: few
d_gene: TRBD1
CDR3nt: TGTGCCAGCAGCGAGGGACAGTTACCCTACGAGCAGTACTTC
CDR3aa: CASSEGQLPYEQYF

j_gene: TRBJ1-5
v_gene: TRBV6-2/TRBV6-3
abundance: -
d_gene: -
CDR3nt: TGTGCCAGCAGTTACTCACCCGAGGACAGCCACACCGGGTATAGCAATCAGCCCCAGCATTTT
CDR3aa: CASSYSPEDSHTGYSNQPQHF

j_gene: TRBJ2-1
v_gene: TRBV4-1
abundance: -
d_gene: TRBD1
CDR3nt: TGCGCCAGCAGCCAAGAATTTAACAGGGGGGATGAGCAGTTCTTC
CDR3aa: CASSQEFNRGDEQFF

j_gene: TRBJ1-5
v_gene: TRBV9
abundance: once
d_gene: -
CDR3nt: TGTGCCAGCAGCCCAGGGGACATGATTCAGCCCCAGCATTTT
CDR3aa: CASSPGDMIQPQHF

j_gene: TRBJ1-1
v_gene: TRBV25-1
abundance: -
d_gene: -
CDR3nt: TGTGCCAGCAGGTGGGGCTACGAAGCTTTCTTT
CDR3aa: CASRWGYEAFF

j_gene: TRBJ2-1
v_gene: TRBV4-3
abundance: -
d_gene: -
CDR3nt: TGCGCCAGCAGCCAAGATCGGTGGGCTGGGGAGCAGTTCTTC
CDR3aa: CASSQDRWAGEQFF

j_gene: TRBJ1-2
v_gene: TRBV19
abundance: -
d_gene: TRBD1
CDR3nt: TGTGCCAGTAGTACCGGACTCGACAGGGGTGGCTACACCTTC
CDR3aa: CASSTGLDRGGYTF

j_gene: TRBJ1-2
v_gene: TRBV5-1
abundance: -
d_gene: TRBD1
CDR3nt: TGCGCCAGCAGCCCGGTACTTGCAGACCAGGGGGCACATGGCTACACCTTC
CDR3aa: CASSPVLADQGAHGYTF

j_gene: TRBJ1-2
v_gene: TRBV28
abundance: -
d_gene: TRBD1
CDR3nt: TGTGCCAGCACGCAGACAGGGGCCTCTTTGGGTGGCTACACCTTC
CDR3aa: CASTQTGASLGGYTF

j_gene: TRBJ1-2
v_gene: TRBV4-2
abundance: -
d_gene: -
CDR3nt: TGTGCCAGCAGCCCCTACGGACAAAGTATCTATGGCTACACCTTC
CDR3aa: CASSPYGQSIYGYTF

j_gene: TRBJ2-1
v_gene: TRBV7-2
abundance: -
d_gene: -
CDR3nt: TGTGCCAGCAGCTTGAACAACTACAATGAGCAGTTCTTC
CDR3aa: CASSLNNYNEQFF

j_gene: TRBJ2-2
v_gene: TRBV12-5
abundance: once
d_gene: -
CDR3nt: TGTGCTAGTTCCAGAATTAACACCGGGGAGCTGTTTTTT
CDR3aa: CASSRINTGELFF

j_gene: TRBJ1-4
v_gene: TRBV28
abundance: -
d_gene: -
CDR3nt: TGTGCCAGCAGCTTGGCCGGTACGGTTTCCTATAAACTGTTTTTT
CDR3aa: CASSLAGTVSYKLFF

j_gene: TRBJ2-1
v_gene: TRBV6-5
abundance: -
d_gene: -
CDR3nt: TGTGCCAGCCGCGACAGAAACAATGAGCAGTTCTTC
CDR3aa: CASRDRNNEQFF

j_gene: TRBJ1-2
v_gene: TRBV7-6
abundance: -
d_gene: TRBD1
CDR3nt: TGTGCCAGCAGCTTAGGTTCCAGGACAGGGAGTGCGGATTATGGCTACACCTTC
CDR3aa: CASSLGSRTGSADYGYTF

j_gene: TRBJ2-2
v_gene: TRBV12-3/TRBV12-4
abundance: -
d_gene: -
CDR3nt: TGTGCCAGCAGTACGACGAACACCGGGGAGCTGTTTTTT
CDR3aa: CASSTTNTGELFF

j_gene: TRBJ1-1
v_gene: TRBV29-1
abundance: -
d_gene: -
CDR3nt: TGCAGCGTTGAGGGACGGGCGAACACTGAAGCTTTCTTT
CDR3aa: CSVEGRANTEAFF

j_gene: TRBJ2-1
v_gene: TRBV19
abundance: -
d_gene: -
CDR3nt: TGTGCCAGTAGTATAGGTACAAACAATGAGCAGTTCTTC
CDR3aa: CASSIGTNNEQFF

j_gene: TRBJ1-1
v_gene: TRBV11-2
abundance: once
d_gene: -
CDR3nt: TGTGCCAGCAGCTTACGGCCAGAGAACACTGAAGCTTTCTTT
CDR3aa: CASSLRPENTEAFF